The sequence of this T cell receptor beta chain was determined in a study of T-cell reconstitution after alpha-beta-depleted transplantation in children. Germline assignment: CDR1 LGHDT and CDR2 YNNKEL (reference sequence). This CDR3 is built from 14 residues. Between the trimmed V and J ends, which lost 4 bases and 5 bases, there was a span of 14 bases. Construction of the TCRbeta library involved unique molecular identifiers. MiXCR, run by TCRdb on the PCR reads, gives a single entry per CDR3 protein. Found here are about 130,000 distinct CDR3 sequences, more than 9.5% of them singletons; the top ten hold around 24%. A note on this clonotype: The target antigen is unknown.

Study findings and constraints: TCRbeta diversity was high at day 60 in some patients (a result of surviving recipient T cells and thymic progenitors). At the one-year point after transplant, T-cell counts and TCRbeta diversity were found to come mostly from T cells that had been newly produced. Several hundred expanded graft clones reportedly were the source of alpha-beta T cells about two months after transplant.

The specimen comprised PBMCs, mostly from graft donor cells, sampled 180 days after TCRalphabeta/CD19-depleted stem cell transplant. This sequence originates from a girl less than two years old who had a stem cell transplant for combined immunodeficiency, so the T cells may come from the graft donor. The rearrangement links TRBV3-1 to TRBJ2-5; perhaps TRBD1 as D (5 bases). The CDR3 nucleotides read TGTGCCAGCAGCCTCCGATGGGGCGGTGAGACCCAGTACTTC. Residues: CASSLRWGGETQYF.